This entry is about one TCR beta chain. Its antigen is unknown. No quality values exist for individual bases; no much larger clone is one base distant. Libraries were built with the immunoSEQ multiplex PCR assay. TCRdb provides this immuneACCESS table in a form limited to in-frame rearrangements. Some clones are lacking; in checked studies, under half of them reflect an unresolved V gene, and why the rest are absent is not known. The sample data list roughly 130,000 clones, and roughly 92% of these were observed just once. The top ten clones comprise about 11% of the sample. V is trimmed back by 1 base and J by 6 bases, and the junction contains 5 bases that no gene match accounts for. As encoded in the germline V gene (reference sequence), CDR1 is SEHNR while CDR2 is FQNEAQ. The CDR3 runs 14 amino acids, cysteine and phenylalanine included. The DNA shown is the 42-base CDR3, in frame from base 1. This specimen belongs to a study of control samples from healthy donors and cancer patients (dated by TCRdb to 2020 to 2021).

The clonotype originates from a man younger than 45 in good health. The chain is encoded by TRBV7-9 joined to TRBJ1-1; 7 central bases correspond to TRBD1. What was sequenced was blood. The CDR3 is CASSLGQGVSEAFF. The sequenced DNA is TGTGCCAGCAGCTTAGGACAGGGAGTTTCTGAAGCTTTCTTT.